This T cell receptor beta chain originates from a study of CD4 T cells in relation to SARS-CoV-2 and coronaviruses. Some clones are missing from TCRdb's copy, which holds only in-frame ones; the method was immunoSEQ multiplex PCR. The sample has some 69,000 clones; about 94% are singletons. Before the COVID-19 pandemic, during about 2011-2019, CD4+ T cells were taken from unexposed donors. Sequences were obtained from naive CD4+ T cells from PBMCs. This sample's subset: naive CD4+ T cells isolated by negative enrichment. This receptor was identified in a human donor in good health.

Here the CDR3 DNA reads TGTGCCAGCTCACCGGACAGGGTTGGGGAGCAGTACTTC. Protein: CASSPDRVGEQYF. V and J are TRBV18 and TRBJ2-7; 8 bases are shared with TRBD1. This CDR3 is 13 amino acids long. Germline lookup yields CDR1 KGHSH and CDR2 LQKENI. V lost 3 bases, J lost 7 bases, and 5 bases stayed unmatched.